This record looks at one T cell receptor beta chain sequence and its context. The source of the sample is a study of T cells in localized non-small cell lung cancer. With 4 bases clipped from V and 9 bases from J, the junction kept 14 bases outside the gene matches. The germline gives CDR1 MGHDK, CDR2 SYGVNS. CDR3 size: 15 residues. Only in-frame clones appear in the TCRdb table, and some are missing; sequencing was by immunoSEQ multiplex PCR. The repertoire holds tens of thousands of clones, with roughly 89% as singletons. V is TRBV25-1 and J is TRBJ1-1; 7 bases agree with TRBD1. Sample: peripheral blood, taken before any cancer treatment. The clonotype was recovered from a man aged 40 to 69 with stage I squamous cell lung carcinoma. The CDR3 DNA reads as TGTGCCAGCAGTGGCTTAAGGGGGCGAGGAGTAAAAGCTTTCTTT. It codes for CASSGLRGRGVKAFF.